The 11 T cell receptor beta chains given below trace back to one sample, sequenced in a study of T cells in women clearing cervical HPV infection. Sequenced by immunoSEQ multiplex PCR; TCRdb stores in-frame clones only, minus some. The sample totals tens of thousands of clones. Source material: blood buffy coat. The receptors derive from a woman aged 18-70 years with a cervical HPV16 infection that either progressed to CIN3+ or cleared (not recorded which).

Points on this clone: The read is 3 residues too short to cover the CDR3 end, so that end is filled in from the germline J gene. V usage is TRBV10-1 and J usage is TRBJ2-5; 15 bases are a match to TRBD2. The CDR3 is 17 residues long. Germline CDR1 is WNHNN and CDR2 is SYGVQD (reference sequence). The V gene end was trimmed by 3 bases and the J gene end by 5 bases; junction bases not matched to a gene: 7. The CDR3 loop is CASSDGTSGGYFETQYF. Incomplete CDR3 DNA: TGCGCCAGCAGTGACGGGACTAGCGGGGGGTATTTCGAGACC.

CDR3 DNA (partial): TGTGCCAGCAGTTCCGGGACAGGCAATGGCGAAAAA. It specifies CASSSGTGNGEK. The entire CDR3 protein reads CASSSGTGNGEKLFF. The chain couples TRBV28 to TRBJ1-4, with 8 bases aligning to TRBD1. The read halts 3 residues ahead of the CDR3 end, with the missing end drawn from the germline J gene. This CDR3 has 15 residues. Germline trimming cut 4 bases from V and 8 bases from J; bases unmatched to any gene: 9. Germline V gene lookup returns CDR1 MDHEN and CDR2 SYDVKM. Combining the CDR3 with reference TRBV28 and TRBJ1-4 gives the whole variable domain DVKVTQSSRYLVKRTGEKVFLECVQDMDHENMFWYRQDPGLGLRLIYFSYDVKMKEKGDIPEGYSVSREKKERFSLILESASTNQTSMYLCASSSGTGNGEKLFFGSGTQLSVL.

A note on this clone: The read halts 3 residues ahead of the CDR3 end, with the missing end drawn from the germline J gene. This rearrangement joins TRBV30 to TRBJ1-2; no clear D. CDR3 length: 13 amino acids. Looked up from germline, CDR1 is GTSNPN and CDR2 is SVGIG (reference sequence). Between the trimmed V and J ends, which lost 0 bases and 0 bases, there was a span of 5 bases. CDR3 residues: CAWSVGTNYGYTF. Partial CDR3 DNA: TGTGCCTGGAGTGTTGGCACTAACTATGGC.

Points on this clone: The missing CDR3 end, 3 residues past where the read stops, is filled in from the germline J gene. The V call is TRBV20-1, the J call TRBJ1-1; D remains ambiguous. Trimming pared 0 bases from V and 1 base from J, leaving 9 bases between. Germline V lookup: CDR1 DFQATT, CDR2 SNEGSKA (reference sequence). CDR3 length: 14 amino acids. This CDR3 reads CSARDYAGNTEAFF. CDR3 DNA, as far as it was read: TGCAGTGCTAGAGATTATGCAGGGAACACTGAA.

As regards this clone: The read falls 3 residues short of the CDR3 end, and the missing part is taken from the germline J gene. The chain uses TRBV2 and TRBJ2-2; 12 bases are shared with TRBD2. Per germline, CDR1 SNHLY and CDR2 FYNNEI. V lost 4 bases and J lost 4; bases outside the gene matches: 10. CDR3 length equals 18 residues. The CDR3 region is CASSAWGLAGGSTGELFF. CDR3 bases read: TGTGCCAGCAGTGCCTGGGGGCTAGCGGGGGGGAGCACCGGGGAG.

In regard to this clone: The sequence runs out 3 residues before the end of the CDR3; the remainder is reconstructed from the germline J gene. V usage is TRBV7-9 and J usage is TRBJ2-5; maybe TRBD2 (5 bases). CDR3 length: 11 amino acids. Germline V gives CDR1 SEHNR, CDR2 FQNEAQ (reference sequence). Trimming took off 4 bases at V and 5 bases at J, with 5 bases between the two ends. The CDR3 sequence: CASSSGETQYF. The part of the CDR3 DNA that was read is TGTGCCAGCAGCTCGGGGGAGACC.

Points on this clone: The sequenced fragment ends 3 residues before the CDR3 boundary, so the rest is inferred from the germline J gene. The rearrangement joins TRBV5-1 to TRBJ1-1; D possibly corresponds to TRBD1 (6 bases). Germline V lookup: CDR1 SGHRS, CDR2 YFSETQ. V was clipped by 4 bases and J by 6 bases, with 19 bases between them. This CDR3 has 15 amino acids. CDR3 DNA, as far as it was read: TGCGCCAGCAGCAATACCCGGGGGGCGCAGGCTGAA. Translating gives CASSNTRGAQAE. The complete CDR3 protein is CASSNTRGAQAEAFF. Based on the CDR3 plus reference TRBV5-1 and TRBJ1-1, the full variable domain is KAGVTQTPRYLIKTRGQQVTLSCSPISGHRSVSWYQQTPGQGLQFLFEYFSETQRNKGNFPGRFSGRQFSNSRSEMNVSTLELGDSALYLCASSNTRGAQAEAFFGQGTRLTVV.

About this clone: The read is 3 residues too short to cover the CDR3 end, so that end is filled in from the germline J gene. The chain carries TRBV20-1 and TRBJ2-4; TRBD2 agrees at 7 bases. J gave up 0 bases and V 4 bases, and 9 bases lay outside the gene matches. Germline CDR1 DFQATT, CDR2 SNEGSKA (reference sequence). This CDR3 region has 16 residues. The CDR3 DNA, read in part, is TGCAGTGCTACTAACCCGGGACTAATAGCCAAAAACATT. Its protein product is CSATNPGLIAKNI. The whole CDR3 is CSATNPGLIAKNIQYF.

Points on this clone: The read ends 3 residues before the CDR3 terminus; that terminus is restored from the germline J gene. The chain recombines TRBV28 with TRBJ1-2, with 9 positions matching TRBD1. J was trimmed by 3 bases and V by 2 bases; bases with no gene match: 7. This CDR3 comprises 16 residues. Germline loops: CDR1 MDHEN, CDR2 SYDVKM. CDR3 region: CASSLPGQGGDYGYTF. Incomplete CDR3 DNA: TGTGCCAGCAGTTTACCGGGACAGGGAGGGGACTATGGC.

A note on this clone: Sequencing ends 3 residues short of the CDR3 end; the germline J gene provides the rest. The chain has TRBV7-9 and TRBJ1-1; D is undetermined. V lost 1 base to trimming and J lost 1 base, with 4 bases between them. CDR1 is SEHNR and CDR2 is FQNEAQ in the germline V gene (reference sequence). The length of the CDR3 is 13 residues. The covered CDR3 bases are TGTGCCAGCAGCTTAGAACAGAACACTGAA. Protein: CASSLEQNTE. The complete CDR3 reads CASSLEQNTEAFF.

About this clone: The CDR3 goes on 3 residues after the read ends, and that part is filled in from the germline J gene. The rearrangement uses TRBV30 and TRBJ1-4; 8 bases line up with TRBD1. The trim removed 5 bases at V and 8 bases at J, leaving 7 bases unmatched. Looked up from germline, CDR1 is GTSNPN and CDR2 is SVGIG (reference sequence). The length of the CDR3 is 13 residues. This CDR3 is CAWGDRGAEKLFF. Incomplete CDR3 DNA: TGTGCCTGGGGTGACAGGGGAGCGGAAAAA.